Listed here is a single T cell receptor beta chain. With V trimmed by 4 bases and J by 2 bases, 4 bases remained unmatched. Germline V gene lookup returns CDR1 MNHEY and CDR2 SMNVEV (reference sequence). CDR3 length: 17 amino acids. These data belong to a study of blood T cell repertoires in COVID-19. Profiled with immunoSEQ multiplex PCR; TCRdb holds only in-frame clones, not every one. The data contain about 160,000 clones, roughly 90% of them singletons. This clonotype was obtained from a man in his 60s with active or convalescent COVID-19. This sequence joins TRBV27 and TRBJ2-5; TRBD2 matches at 16 bases. The sequencing sample was made of peripheral blood. This chain's CDR3 is CASSCPGLAGGQETQYF. The CDR3, as DNA: TGTGCCAGCAGTTGCCCGGGACTAGCGGGGGGGCAAGAGACCCAGTACTTC.